A single count supports the clone carrying this TCR beta chain. Its antigen remains unidentified. Using a J-beta primer mix together with a sample-barcoded 5' primer, a second PCR was run for roughly 6 to 12 cycles. A template-switch adaptor with 12 random nucleotides tagged each cDNA molecule. TCRdb ran MiXCR on the 5' RACE reads and lists one entry per CDR3 protein. The sample holds some 1 million distinct CDR3 sequences, around 45% seen once. This CDR3 contains 15 residues. Trimming at V came to 2 bases and at J to 7 bases, leaving 7 bases not matched to a gene. The germline gives CDR1 MNHEY, CDR2 SVGAGI. The data derive from a study of blood T cells in healthy people across ages. Extraction of total RNA produced a minimum of 5.5 micrograms from each sample. Study-wide results and limits: A conclusive naive versus antigen-experienced comparison was prevented by the unsorted PBMCs.

This TCR derives from an older woman in good health. Sequencing input: blood. The rearrangement uses TRBV6-5 and TRBJ1-2; 10 bases map to TRBD1. CDR3 residues: CASSYRGQGTGGYTF. The CDR3 DNA sequence: TGTGCCAGCAGTTACAGGGGACAGGGGACGGGTGGCTACACCTTC.